This TCR beta chain was sequenced during a study of siplizumab effects on memory and regulatory T cells. Overall study findings and caveats: Controls had roughly 28% Treg-derived mappable alloreactive CD4+ clones on average, versus approximately 69% with siplizumab. Naive T cells appeared more varied than memory cells and looked like key alloresponse contributors.

As for this clone: Its target is not known. At the DNA level, this CDR3 is encoded by other sequences in the same sample as well.

Some 10^5 TCR templates were measured in each sample. Libraries were prepared by immunoSEQ multiplex PCR; TCRdb keeps only in-frame clonotypes and omits some of them. The data hold roughly 120,000 clones, with just over 90% observed a single time. The CDR3 is 13 amino acids. The germline V gene has CDR1 SGHRS and CDR2 YFSETQ. The V and J ends lost 0 bases and 3 bases respectively, with 1 base between them. The sample was Tregs sorted from blood. V and J are TRBV5-1 and TRBJ2-6; D is uncertain. This clonotype was obtained from a human donor in good health. This CDR3 is CASSLVGANVLTF. The CDR3 DNA sequence: TGCGCCAGCAGCTTGGTTGGGGCCAACGTCCTGACTTTC.